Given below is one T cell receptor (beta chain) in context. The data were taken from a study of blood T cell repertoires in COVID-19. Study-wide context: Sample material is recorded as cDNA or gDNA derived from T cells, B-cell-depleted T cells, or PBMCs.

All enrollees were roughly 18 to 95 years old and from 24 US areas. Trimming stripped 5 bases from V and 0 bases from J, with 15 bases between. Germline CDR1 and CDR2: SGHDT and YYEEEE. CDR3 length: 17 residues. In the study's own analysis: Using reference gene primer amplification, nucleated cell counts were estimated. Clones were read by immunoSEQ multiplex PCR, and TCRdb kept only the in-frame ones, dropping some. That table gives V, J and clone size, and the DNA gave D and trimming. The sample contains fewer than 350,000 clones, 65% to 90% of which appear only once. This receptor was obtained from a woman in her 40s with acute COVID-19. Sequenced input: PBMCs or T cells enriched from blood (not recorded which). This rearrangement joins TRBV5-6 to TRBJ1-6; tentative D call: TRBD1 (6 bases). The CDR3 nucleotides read TGTGCCAGCAGTTACACAGGGTGGAGCTCCTATAATTCACCCCTCCACTTT. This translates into CASSYTGWSSYNSPLHF.